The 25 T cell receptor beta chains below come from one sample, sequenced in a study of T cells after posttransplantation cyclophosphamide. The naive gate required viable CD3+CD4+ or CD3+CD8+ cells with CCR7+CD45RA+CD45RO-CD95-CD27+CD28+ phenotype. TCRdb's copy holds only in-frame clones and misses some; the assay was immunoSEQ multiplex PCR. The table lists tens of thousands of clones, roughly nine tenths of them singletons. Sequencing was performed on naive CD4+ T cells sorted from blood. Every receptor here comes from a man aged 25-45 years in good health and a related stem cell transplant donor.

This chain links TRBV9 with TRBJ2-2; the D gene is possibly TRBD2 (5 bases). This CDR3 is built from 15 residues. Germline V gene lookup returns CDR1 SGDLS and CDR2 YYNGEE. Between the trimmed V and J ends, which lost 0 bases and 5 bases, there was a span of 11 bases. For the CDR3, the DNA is TGTGCCAGCAGCGTAGTCGGAAGGGAGACCGGGGAGCTGTTTTTT. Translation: CASSVVGRETGELFF.

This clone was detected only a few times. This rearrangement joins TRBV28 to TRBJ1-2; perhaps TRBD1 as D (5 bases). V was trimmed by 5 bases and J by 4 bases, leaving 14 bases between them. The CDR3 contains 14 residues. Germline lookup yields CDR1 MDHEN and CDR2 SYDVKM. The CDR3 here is CASSDTGPLYGYTF. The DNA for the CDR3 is TGTGCCAGCAGTGATACAGGACCCCTCTATGGCTACACCTTC.

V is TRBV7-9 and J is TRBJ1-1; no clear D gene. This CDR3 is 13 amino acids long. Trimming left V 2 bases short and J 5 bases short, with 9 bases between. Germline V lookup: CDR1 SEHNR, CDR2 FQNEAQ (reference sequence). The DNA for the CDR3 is TGTGCCAGCAGCTTACAGGCAGGAACTGAAGCTTTCTTT. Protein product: CASSLQAGTEAFF. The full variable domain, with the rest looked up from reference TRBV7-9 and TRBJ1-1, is DTGVSQNPRHKITKRGQNVTFRCDPISEHNRLYWYRQTLGQGPEFLTYFQNEAQLEKSRLLSDRFSAERPKGSFSTLEIQRTEQGDSAMYLCASSLQAGTEAFFGQGTRLTVV.

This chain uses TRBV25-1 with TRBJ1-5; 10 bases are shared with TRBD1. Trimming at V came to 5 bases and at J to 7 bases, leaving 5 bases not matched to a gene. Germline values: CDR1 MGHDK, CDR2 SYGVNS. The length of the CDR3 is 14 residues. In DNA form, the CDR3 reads TGTGCCAGCAGTCGACAGGGGGCAAAACAGCCCCAGCATTTT. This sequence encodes CASSRQGAKQPQHF.

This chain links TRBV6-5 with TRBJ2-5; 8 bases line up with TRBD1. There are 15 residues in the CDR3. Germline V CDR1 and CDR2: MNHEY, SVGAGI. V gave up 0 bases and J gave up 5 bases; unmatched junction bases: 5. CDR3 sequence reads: CASSYSTGDFETQYF. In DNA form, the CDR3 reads TGTGCCAGCAGTTACTCGACAGGGGATTTTGAGACCCAGTACTTC.

CDR3 region: CASSQAAALGRETQYF. CDR3 in DNA: TGCGCCAGCAGCCAAGCGGCAGCCCTCGGGAGGGAGACCCAGTACTTC. This chain connects TRBV4-1 to TRBJ2-5; 7 bases are shared with TRBD2. Unmatched junction bases numbered 10, after V lost 1 base and J lost 5 bases. The CDR3 is 16 amino acids. CDR1 is MGHRA, CDR2 YSYEKL, per germline.

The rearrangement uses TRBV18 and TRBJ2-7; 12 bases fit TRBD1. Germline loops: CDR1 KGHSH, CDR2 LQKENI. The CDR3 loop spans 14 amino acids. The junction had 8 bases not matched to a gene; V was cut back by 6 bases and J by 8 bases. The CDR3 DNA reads TGTGCCAGCTCCCCGGGACAGGGGGCGCAGCAGCAGTACTTC. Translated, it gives CASSPGQGAQQQYF. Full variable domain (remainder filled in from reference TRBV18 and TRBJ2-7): NAGVMQNPRHLVRRRGQEARLRCSPMKGHSHVYWYRQLPEEGLKFMVYLQKENIIDESGMPKERFSAEFPKEGPSILRIQQVVRGDSAAYFCASSPGQGAQQQYFGPGTRLTVT.

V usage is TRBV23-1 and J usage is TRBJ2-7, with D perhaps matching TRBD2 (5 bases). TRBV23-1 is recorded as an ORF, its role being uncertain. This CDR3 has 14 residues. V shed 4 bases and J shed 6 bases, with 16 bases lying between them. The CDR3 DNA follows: TGCGCCAGCAGTCCCCCTGAGGGCAAGCCCGAGCAGTACTTC. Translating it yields CASSPPEGKPEQYF.

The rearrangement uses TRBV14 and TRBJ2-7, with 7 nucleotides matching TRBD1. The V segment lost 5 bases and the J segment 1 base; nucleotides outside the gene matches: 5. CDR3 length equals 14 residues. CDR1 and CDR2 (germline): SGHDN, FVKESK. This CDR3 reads CASSLSGGSYEQYF. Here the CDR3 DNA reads TGTGCCAGCAGCTTATCAGGGGGATCCTACGAGCAGTACTTC.

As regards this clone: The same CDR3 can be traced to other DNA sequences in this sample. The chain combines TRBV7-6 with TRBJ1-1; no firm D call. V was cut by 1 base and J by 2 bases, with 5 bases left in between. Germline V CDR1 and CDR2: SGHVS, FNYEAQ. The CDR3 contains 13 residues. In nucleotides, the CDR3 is TGTGCCAGCAGCTTAGACAGAAACACTGAAGCTTTCTTT. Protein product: CASSLDRNTEAFF. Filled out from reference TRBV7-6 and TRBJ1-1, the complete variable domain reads GAGVSQSPRYKVTKRGQDVALRCDPISGHVSLYWYRQALGQGPEFLTYFNYEAQQDKSGLPNDRFSAERPEGSISTLTIQRTEQRDSAMYRCASSLDRNTEAFFGQGTRLTVV.

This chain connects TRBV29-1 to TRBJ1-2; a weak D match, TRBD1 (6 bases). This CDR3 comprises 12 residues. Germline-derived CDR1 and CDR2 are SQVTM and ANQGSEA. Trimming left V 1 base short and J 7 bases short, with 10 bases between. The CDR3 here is CSVEGTAGGYTF. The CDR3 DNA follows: TGCAGCGTTGAAGGGACAGCTGGTGGCTACACCTTC.

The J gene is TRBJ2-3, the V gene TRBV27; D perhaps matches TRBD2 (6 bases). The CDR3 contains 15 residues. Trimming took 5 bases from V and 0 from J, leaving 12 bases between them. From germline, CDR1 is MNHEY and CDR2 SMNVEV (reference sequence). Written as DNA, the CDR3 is TGTGCCAGCAGTCGACCTGCGGGGAGCACAGATACGCAGTATTTT. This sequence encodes CASSRPAGSTDTQYF.

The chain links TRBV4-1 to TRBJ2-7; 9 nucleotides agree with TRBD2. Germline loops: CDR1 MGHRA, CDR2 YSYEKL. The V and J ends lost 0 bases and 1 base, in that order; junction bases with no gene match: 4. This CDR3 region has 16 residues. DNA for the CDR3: TGCGCCAGCAGCCAAGATGGGGCGGGGGGGTCCTACGAGCAGTACTTC. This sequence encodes CASSQDGAGGSYEQYF.

CDR3 region: CASSFLETQYF. The CDR3 DNA follows: TGTGCCAGCAGTTTCTTGGAGACCCAGTACTTC. The chain carries TRBV28 and TRBJ2-5; D call uncertain. The V end was cut by 3 bases, the J end by 5 bases, with 4 bases between. Looked up from germline, CDR1 is MDHEN and CDR2 is SYDVKM. The CDR3 length is 11 residues.

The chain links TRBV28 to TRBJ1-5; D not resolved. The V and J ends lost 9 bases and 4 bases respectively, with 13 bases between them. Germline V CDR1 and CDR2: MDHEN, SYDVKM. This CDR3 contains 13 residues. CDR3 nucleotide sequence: TGTGCCAGATCTGCGGGGTTAAATCAGCCCCAGCATTTT. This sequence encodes CARSAGLNQPQHF.

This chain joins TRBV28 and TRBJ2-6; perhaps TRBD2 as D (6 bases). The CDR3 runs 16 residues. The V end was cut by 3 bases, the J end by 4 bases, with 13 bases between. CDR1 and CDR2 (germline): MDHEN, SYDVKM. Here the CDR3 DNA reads TGTGCCAGCAGTTTCCACGGGGGAACCGGGGCCAACGTCCTGACTTTC. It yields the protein CASSFHGGTGANVLTF.

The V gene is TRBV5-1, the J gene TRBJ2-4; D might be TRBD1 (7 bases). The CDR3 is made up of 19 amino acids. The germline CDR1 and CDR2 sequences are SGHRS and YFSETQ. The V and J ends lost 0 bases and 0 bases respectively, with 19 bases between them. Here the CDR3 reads CASSLGRSGGFQAKNIQYF. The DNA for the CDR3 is TGCGCCAGCAGCTTGGGAAGGTCAGGGGGGTTCCAAGCCAAAAACATTCAGTACTTC.

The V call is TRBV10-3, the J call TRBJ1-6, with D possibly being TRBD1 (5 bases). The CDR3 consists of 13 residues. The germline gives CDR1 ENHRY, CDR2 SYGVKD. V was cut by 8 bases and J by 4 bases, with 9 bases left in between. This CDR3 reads CAIQRQYNSPLHF. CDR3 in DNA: TGTGCCATCCAAAGACAGTATAATTCACCCCTCCACTTT.

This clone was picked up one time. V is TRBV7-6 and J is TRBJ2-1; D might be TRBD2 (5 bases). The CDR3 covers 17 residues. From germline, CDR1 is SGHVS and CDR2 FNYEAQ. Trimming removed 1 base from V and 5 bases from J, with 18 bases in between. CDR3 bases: TGTGCCAGCAGCTTAGGCCGCGGACTCCCCGGGAACAATGAGCAGTTCTTC. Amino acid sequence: CASSLGRGLPGNNEQFF.

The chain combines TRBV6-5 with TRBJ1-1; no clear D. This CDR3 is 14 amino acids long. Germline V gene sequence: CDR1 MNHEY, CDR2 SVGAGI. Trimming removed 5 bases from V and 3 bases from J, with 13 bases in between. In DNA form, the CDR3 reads TGTGCCAGCAGTCCCCGAGTGAGTGACACTGAAGCTTTCTTT. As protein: CASSPRVSDTEAFF.

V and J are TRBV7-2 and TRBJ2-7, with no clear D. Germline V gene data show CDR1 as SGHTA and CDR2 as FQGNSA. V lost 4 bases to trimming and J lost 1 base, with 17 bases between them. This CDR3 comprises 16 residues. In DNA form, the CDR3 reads TGTGCCAGCAGCTCCCTTGTGGAGACTCGATCCTACGAGCAGTACTTC. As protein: CASSSLVETRSYEQYF.

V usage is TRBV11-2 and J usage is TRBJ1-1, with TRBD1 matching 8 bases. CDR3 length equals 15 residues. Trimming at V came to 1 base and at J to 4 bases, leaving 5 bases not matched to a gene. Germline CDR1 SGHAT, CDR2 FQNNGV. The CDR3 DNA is TGTGCCAGCAGCTTAGTGACAGGGGTTAGCACTGAAGCTTTCTTT. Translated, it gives CASSLVTGVSTEAFF.

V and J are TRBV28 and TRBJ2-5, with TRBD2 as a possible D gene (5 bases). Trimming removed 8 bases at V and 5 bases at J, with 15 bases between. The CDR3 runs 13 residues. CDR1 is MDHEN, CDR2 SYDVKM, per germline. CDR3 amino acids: CASRPRVLETQYF. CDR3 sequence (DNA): TGTGCCAGCCGCCCGAGGGTCTTGGAGACCCAGTACTTC.

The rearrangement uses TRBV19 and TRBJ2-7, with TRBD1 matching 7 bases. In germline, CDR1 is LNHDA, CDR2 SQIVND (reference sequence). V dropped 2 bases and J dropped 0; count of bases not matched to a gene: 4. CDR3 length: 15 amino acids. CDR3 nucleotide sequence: TGTGCCAGTAGTATAATTGGACAGGACTCCTACGAGCAGTACTTC. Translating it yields CASSIIGQDSYEQYF.

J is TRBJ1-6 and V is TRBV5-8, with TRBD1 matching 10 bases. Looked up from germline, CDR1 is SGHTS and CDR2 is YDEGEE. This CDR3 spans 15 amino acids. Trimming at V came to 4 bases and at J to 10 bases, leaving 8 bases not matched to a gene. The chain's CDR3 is CASSTGQGPGSPLHF. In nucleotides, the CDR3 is TGTGCCAGCAGCACGGGACAGGGGCCGGGATCACCCCTCCACTTT.